The 17 T cell receptor beta chains in this list originate from one sample, sequenced in a study of T-cell reconstitution after alpha-beta-depleted transplantation in children. Whole-study findings and limits: One year post-transplant, T-cell counts and diversity were largely derived from T cells produced anew.

No antigen has been identified for these receptors. Preparing the TCRbeta library involved the use of unique molecular identifiers. TCRdb reanalysed the PCR reads using MiXCR and keeps one entry per CDR3 protein. The repertoire holds about 300,000 distinct CDR3 sequences, with approximately 7.3% as singletons. The material was peripheral blood, obtained 360 days after TCRalphabeta/CD19-depleted stem cell transplant. Source of these receptors: a female patient aged 2 to 10 who had a stem cell transplant for Fanconi anemia, so the T cells may come from the graft donor.

There are many counts of this clonotype. The rearrangement links TRBV6-1 to TRBJ1-4; D is unclear. CDR1 is MNHNS, CDR2 SASEGT, per germline. The V gene lost 8 bases and the J gene lost 6 bases, with 13 bases spanning the gap. CDR3 length: 13 residues. The CDR3: CASHDTRDEKLFF. CDR3 in DNA: TGTGCCAGCCACGACACCCGGGATGAAAAACTGTTTTTT.

V usage is TRBV9 and J usage is TRBJ2-7; D is unresolved. Trimming removed 3 bases from V and 4 bases from J, with 11 bases in between. The CDR3 runs to 13 residues. Per germline, CDR1 SGDLS and CDR2 YYNGEE. The chain's CDR3 is CASSAQPTYEQYF. In DNA form, the CDR3 reads TGTGCCAGCAGCGCCCAACCCACATACGAGCAGTACTTC.

The table lists this clonotype with many counts. The chain joins TRBV6-5 to TRBJ2-2; 7 bases fit TRBD1. This CDR3 has 16 amino acids. After removal of 1 base from V and 2 bases from J, the junction contained 4 bases not matched to a gene. In germline, CDR1 is MNHEY, CDR2 SVGAGI. The CDR3 DNA sequence: TGTGCCAGCAGTTACTATGGACAGGAAAACACCGGGGAGCTGTTTTTT. Translated: CASSYYGQENTGELFF.

The sample holds many counts of this clonotype. The V call is TRBV28, the J call TRBJ1-5; D not resolved. The ends were cut back, 3 bases at V and 1 base at J, with 7 bases in the middle. Germline CDR1 reads MDHEN; CDR2 reads SYDVKM. This CDR3 is built from 14 residues. CDR3 nucleotide sequence: TGTGCCAGCAGTTTCGCGGTGAGCAATCAGCCCCAGCATTTT. This encodes CASSFAVSNQPQHF. Supplemented by reference TRBV28 and TRBJ1-5, the full variable domain reads DVKVTQSSRYLVKRTGEKVFLECVQDMDHENMFWYRQDPGLGLRLIYFSYDVKMKEKGDIPEGYSVSREKKERFSLILESASTNQTSMYLCASSFAVSNQPQHFGDGTRLSIL.

The chain recombines TRBV5-5 with TRBJ1-3; D is perhaps TRBD1 (6 bases). Trimming removed 2 bases from V and 3 bases from J, with 9 bases in between. The CDR3 covers 14 residues. Per the germline V gene, CDR1 is SGHKS and CDR2 is YYEKEE (reference sequence). CDR3 nucleotides: TGTGCCAGCAGCTTTAAAGGGGGTGGAAACACCATATATTTT. Protein product: CASSFKGGGNTIYF.

In its sample, this clonotype was seen many times. The chain recombines TRBV4-3 with TRBJ1-1; tentative D call: TRBD1 (5 bases). CDR1 is LGHNA, CDR2 YSLEER, per germline. The length of the CDR3 is 15 residues. V lost 0 bases, J lost 2 bases, and 10 bases lay in between. CDR3 region: CASSQETQVNTEAFF. Here the CDR3 DNA reads TGCGCCAGCAGCCAAGAAACACAGGTCAACACTGAAGCTTTCTTT.

This clonotype was observed a handful of times. The V gene is TRBV20-1, the J gene TRBJ2-7; D not certain. The CDR3 sequence is 14 residues long. Trimming cost V 6 bases and J 7 bases, with 22 bases left between them. CDR1 is DFQATT, CDR2 SNEGSKA, per germline (reference sequence). The CDR3 DNA is TGCAGTGCCGCCCGAATAGCAAAGGTTAGAGAGCAGTACTTC. Translating it yields CSAARIAKVREQYF.

V gene TRBV13 combines with J gene TRBJ2-1, with 8 bases aligning to TRBD2. Germline CDR1 PRHDT, CDR2 FYEKMQ (reference sequence). V shed 5 bases, J shed 2 bases, and the junction held 8 bases outside the gene matches. The CDR3 has 16 residues. DNA of the CDR3: TGTGCCAGCAGCCCCGGGCTAGCGGGCACCTACAATGAGCAGTTCTTC. Translated, it gives CASSPGLAGTYNEQFF.

This clonotype was picked up a small number of times. The DNA for the CDR3 is TGTGCCAGCAACGGAGGACAGGGAGCTGGAAACACCATATATTTT. Its protein product is CASNGGQGAGNTIYF. The rearrangement links TRBV2 to TRBJ1-3; 8 nucleotides agree with TRBD1. The trim removed 7 bases at V and 2 bases at J, leaving 7 bases unmatched. From germline, CDR1 is SNHLY and CDR2 FYNNEI. This CDR3 has 15 amino acids.

This clonotype showed up many times. The chain links TRBV27 to TRBJ1-2; D is possibly TRBD1 (6 bases). Germline V CDR1 and CDR2: MNHEY, SMNVEV (reference sequence). Trimming shortened V by 8 bases and J by 4 bases, and 23 bases separated the two germline ends. CDR3 size: 16 residues. The CDR3 reads CASGLAGALTPYGYTF. DNA for the CDR3: TGTGCCAGCGGGTTGGCAGGGGCGCTTACCCCCTATGGCTACACCTTC.

This clonotype was recorded at least ten times. The chain couples TRBV10-3 to TRBJ1-3; 9 bases align to TRBD1. With V trimmed by 2 bases and J by 7 bases, 9 bases remained unmatched. The CDR3 length is 16 residues. Germline CDR1 and CDR2: ENHRY and SYGVKD. This CDR3 reads CAISERAGQGTNTIYF. In nucleotides, the CDR3 is TGTGCCATCAGTGAGCGGGCGGGACAGGGTACGAACACCATATATTTT.

The V call is TRBV12-3 or TRBV12-4, the J call TRBJ2-5, with 8 bases matching TRBD2. The CDR3 is 14 amino acids. Unmatched junction bases numbered 5, after V lost 5 bases and J lost 3 bases. CDR3 in DNA: TGTGCCAGCAGTCCCTTTAGCGGGGAAGAGACCCAGTACTTC. This translates into CASSPFSGEETQYF.

This clonotype was counted only a few times. For the CDR3, the DNA is TGTGCCAGCAGCCATGTGAACACCATATATTTT. The encoded protein is CASSHVNTIYF. The chain has TRBV7-9 and TRBJ1-3; D gene ambiguous. This CDR3 is built from 11 residues. Trimming left V 5 bases short and J 7 bases short, with 6 bases between. The germline CDR1 and CDR2 sequences are SEHNR and FQNEAQ (reference sequence).

The chain uses TRBV4-3 and TRBJ1-2; D not resolved. Germline V CDR1 and CDR2: LGHNA, YSLEER. V lost 0 bases and J 8 bases, leaving 16 bases between the germline ends. This CDR3 comprises 15 residues. CDR3 DNA: TGCGCCAGCAGCCAAGATAGCAGCAACCTCTGGGGCTACACCTTC. Protein sequence: CASSQDSSNLWGYTF.

In this sample, this clonotype turned up many times. The chain is built from TRBV28 and TRBJ2-2; D perhaps matches TRBD1 (5 bases). Trimming cost V 2 bases and J 4 bases, with 17 bases left between them. This CDR3 is built from 17 residues. Per the germline V gene, CDR1 is MDHEN and CDR2 is SYDVKM. Written as DNA, the CDR3 is TGTGCCAGCAGTTTACTCGTCGTGCAGGGTTTCACCGGGGAGCTGTTTTTT. Amino acid sequence: CASSLLVVQGFTGELFF.

CDR3 sequence: CASSLERGNTEAFF. In nucleotides, the CDR3 is TGCGCCAGCAGCTTGGAAAGGGGAAACACTGAAGCTTTCTTT. The V and J genes are TRBV5-1 and TRBJ1-1; weak D call: TRBD1 (5 bases). This CDR3 is 14 amino acids long. Germline CDR1 is SGHRS and CDR2 is YFSETQ. Trimming cost V 0 bases and J 2 bases, with 8 bases left between them.

This clonotype was picked up many times. The rearrangement links TRBV7-9 to TRBJ1-1; D unresolved. Trimming removed 0 bases at V and 10 bases at J, with 12 bases between. This CDR3 contains 13 residues. Germline V gives CDR1 SEHNR, CDR2 FQNEAQ (reference sequence). CDR3 region: CASSLAESKGAFF. In DNA, the CDR3 is TGTGCCAGCAGCTTAGCGGAGAGTAAGGGAGCTTTCTTT.